The T cell receptor (beta chain) under discussion was sequenced for a study of blood T cell repertoires in COVID-19. The CDR3 extends over 17 amino acids. CDR1 SGDLS and CDR2 YYNGEE come from the germline V gene. V was cut by 4 bases and J by 4 bases, with 20 bases left in between. Sequencing was performed with immunoSEQ multiplex PCR; in TCRdb, only in-frame clones are kept and a portion is missing. The table has roughly 110,000 clones, roughly nine tenths seen once. The sample comprised peripheral blood. V and J are TRBV9 and TRBJ1-4, with unresolved D. This TCR came from a man aged 40-49 years with active or convalescent COVID-19. The CDR3 DNA reads TGTGCCAGCAGCACCACGGATCGGGGAACGAGTAATGAAAAACTGTTTTTT. This encodes CASSTTDRGTSNEKLFF.